These 25 T cell receptor beta chains share one sample of origin, sequenced in a study of cytomegalovirus exposure and HLA in healthy donors. The PCR employed 60 Vbeta primers together with 13 Jbeta primers. Profiling relied on immunoSEQ multiplex PCR, and the TCRdb table lists in-frame clones only, not all of them. The sample holds around 200,000 clones, almost 85% seen once. The material sequenced was PBMCs. These receptors came from a middle-aged woman in good health and CMV-seronegative.

This rearrangement joins TRBV28 to TRBJ1-2; D possibly corresponds to TRBD1 (5 bases). CDR1 is MDHEN and CDR2 is SYDVKM in the germline V gene. V was trimmed by 5 bases and J by 6 bases, leaving 16 bases between them. This CDR3 region has 14 residues. Written as DNA, the CDR3 is TGTGCCAGCAGTCCGGAGAACAGGTTCGATGGCTACACCTTC. Translating it yields CASSPENRFDGYTF.

The rearrangement joins TRBV5-1 to TRBJ2-3; D call uncertain. V gave up 2 bases and J gave up 1 base, with 5 bases separating them. From germline, CDR1 is SGHRS and CDR2 YFSETQ. The CDR3 is 13 residues long. CDR3 amino acids: CASSFSGTDTQYF. The CDR3 DNA follows: TGCGCCAGCAGCTTTTCCGGCACAGATACGCAGTATTTT.

This clone is a singleton in its sample. The chain recombines TRBV11-2 with TRBJ1-4; 7 nucleotides line up with TRBD1. Germline CDR1 reads SGHAT; CDR2 reads FQNNGV. This CDR3 contains 18 residues. Trimming at V came to 3 bases and at J to 7 bases, leaving 17 bases not matched to a gene. The CDR3 here is CASSFGWGQKIGSEKLFF. The CDR3 bases are TGTGCCAGCAGCTTCGGTTGGGGACAGAAGATAGGAAGTGAAAAACTGTTTTTT.

The rearrangement uses TRBV5-1 and TRBJ1-2, with unresolved D. Trimming pared 6 bases from V and 4 bases from J, leaving 19 bases between. The germline gives CDR1 SGHRS, CDR2 YFSETQ. The CDR3 contains 15 residues. This chain's CDR3 is CASTPGEPALYGYTF. As DNA, the CDR3 is TGCGCCAGCACCCCCGGAGAACCGGCTCTCTATGGCTACACCTTC. Complete variable domain (other parts from reference TRBV5-1 and TRBJ1-2): KAGVTQTPRYLIKTRGQQVTLSCSPISGHRSVSWYQQTPGQGLQFLFEYFSETQRNKGNFPGRFSGRQFSNSRSEMNVSTLELGDSALYLCASTPGEPALYGYTFGSGTRLTVV.

V is TRBV15 and J is TRBJ2-1, with TRBD2 matching 7 bases. The CDR3 contains 16 residues. With 1 base clipped from V and 4 bases from J, the junction kept 7 bases outside the gene matches. The germline V gene encodes CDR1 LNHNV and CDR2 YYDKDF (reference sequence). The CDR3 loop reads CATSRVRTRTYNEQFF. As DNA, the CDR3 is TGTGCCACCAGCAGAGTTAGGACTAGGACGTACAATGAGCAGTTCTTC.

This clone occurred a few times. The chain combines TRBV6-6 with TRBJ2-3; 7 bases map to TRBD2. The CDR3 length is 15 residues. Germline lookup yields CDR1 MNHNY and CDR2 SVGAGI (reference sequence). V shed 5 bases, J shed 7 bases, and the junction held 12 bases outside the gene matches. The CDR3, as DNA: TGTGCCAGCAGTGACCAGCGGGGCCCGGCGTATACGCAGTATTTT. This sequence encodes CASSDQRGPAYTQYF.

The CDR3 DNA reads TGTGCCAGCAGCTCCCTCCCCGACAGGGCCGACGAGCAGTACTTC. Its protein is CASSSLPDRADEQYF. This chain joins TRBV13 and TRBJ2-7; the match to TRBD1 covers 7 bases. J lost 5 bases, V lost 4 bases, and 11 bases had no gene match. Germline lookup yields CDR1 PRHDT and CDR2 FYEKMQ (reference sequence). There are 15 residues in the CDR3.

J is TRBJ1-4 and V is TRBV5-8; possible D gene TRBD1, 5 bases. The CDR3 sequence is 15 residues long. Between the trimmed V and J ends, which lost 2 bases and 2 bases, there was a span of 10 bases. Germline V gives CDR1 SGHTS, CDR2 YDEGEE. The CDR3 DNA reads as TGTGCCAGCAGCTTAATCAGGGCCACTAATGAAAAACTGTTTTTT. Its protein product is CASSLIRATNEKLFF.

V gene TRBV7-9 combines with J gene TRBJ1-5; possibly TRBD1 for D (6 bases). This CDR3 has 13 residues. V was shortened by 6 bases and J by 5 bases, with 11 bases between the two germline ends. CDR1 and CDR2 from the germline V gene are SEHNR and FQNEAQ (reference sequence). The CDR3 is CASSPTGHQPQHF. The CDR3 DNA reads as TGTGCCAGCAGTCCGACAGGCCATCAGCCCCAGCATTTT.

The V and J genes are TRBV27 and TRBJ2-2, with D maybe TRBD2 (7 bases). CDR1 is MNHEY, CDR2 SMNVEV, per germline (reference sequence). The CDR3 is 16 amino acids. V was clipped by 5 bases and J by 4 bases, with 17 bases between them. The CDR3 DNA reads TGTGCCAGCAGTATCGACGGGGGGCTGTTCACCGGGGAGCTGTTTTTT. This codes for CASSIDGGLFTGELFF.

The chain recombines TRBV9 with TRBJ1-1; D gene unclear. The V gene's germline CDR1 is SGDLS and CDR2 YYNGEE. Trimming took 2 bases from V and 1 from J, leaving 12 bases between them. The CDR3 contains 15 residues. As DNA, the CDR3 is TGTGCCAGCAGCGTTTCTGGAGAGTGGAACACTGAAGCTTTCTTT. As protein: CASSVSGEWNTEAFF. Based on the CDR3 plus reference TRBV9 and TRBJ1-1, the full variable domain is DSGVTQTPKHLITATGQRVTLRCSPRSGDLSVYWYQQSLDQGLQFLIQYYNGEERAKGNILERFSAQQFPDLHSELNLSSLELGDSALYFCASSVSGEWNTEAFFGQGTRLTVV.

The chain uses TRBV18 and TRBJ2-3; D gene ambiguous. The CDR3 is 20 residues long. The germline V gene has CDR1 KGHSH and CDR2 LQKENI. Trimming cost V 1 base and J 0 bases, with 23 bases left between them. The CDR3, as DNA: TGTGCCAGCTCACCACTGTTTGCCACCAGTCGACTGTCGAGCACAGATACGCAGTATTTT. It encodes CASSPLFATSRLSSTDTQYF.

The chain is built from TRBV9 and TRBJ1-2; TRBD1 matches at 9 bases. CDR3 length: 18 amino acids. Trimming removed 4 bases from V and 8 bases from J; junction bases left unmatched: 21. The V gene's germline CDR1 is SGDLS and CDR2 YYNGEE. The CDR3 region has the DNA TGTGCCAGCAGCCCAGGTGCATCTCTGGTGGGACAGGGTGCGGGCTACACCTTC. Protein: CASSPGASLVGQGAGYTF.

The chain combines TRBV9 with TRBJ1-4; maybe TRBD1 (6 bases). Germline lookup yields CDR1 SGDLS and CDR2 YYNGEE. The CDR3 consists of 15 residues. Between the trimmed V and J ends, which lost 4 bases and 11 bases, there was a span of 21 bases. The CDR3 reads CASSSRAGAGGKLFF. CDR3 coding DNA: TGTGCCAGCAGCTCCCGGGCGGGGGCTGGTGGGAAACTGTTTTTT. The full variable domain, its missing parts supplied by reference TRBV9 and TRBJ1-4, is DSGVTQTPKHLITATGQRVTLRCSPRSGDLSVYWYQQSLDQGLQFLIQYYNGEERAKGNILERFSAQQFPDLHSELNLSSLELGDSALYFCASSSRAGAGGKLFFGSGTQLSVL.

The CDR3 DNA is TGTGCCAGTAGTATTAGCGGGCAGAGCTCCTACAATGAGCAGTTCTTC. Translating it yields CASSISGQSSYNEQFF. The V call is TRBV19, the J call TRBJ2-1; 7 bases match TRBD2. The CDR3 consists of 16 residues. V shed 3 bases and J 0 bases; nucleotides not matched to a gene: 5. CDR1 and CDR2 (germline): LNHDA, SQIVND (reference sequence).

V is TRBV25-1 and J is TRBJ1-2; D might be TRBD1 (6 bases). Trimming pared 8 bases from V and 1 base from J, leaving 14 bases between. The germline gives CDR1 MGHDK, CDR2 SYGVNS. This CDR3 has 14 residues. In DNA, the CDR3 is TGTGCCAGCGAAGGACAGCCTTTTAACTATGGCTACACCTTC. Protein sequence: CASEGQPFNYGYTF.

The chain recombines TRBV18 with TRBJ1-3; D not certain. Trimming pared 3 bases from V and 4 bases from J, leaving 16 bases between. From germline, CDR1 is KGHSH and CDR2 LQKENI. The CDR3 length is 16 residues. DNA of the CDR3: TGTGCCAGCTCACCTCTCACTGTCACCTCGGGAAACACCATATATTTT. Amino acids: CASSPLTVTSGNTIYF.

The J gene is TRBJ1-6, the V gene TRBV6-6; D may be TRBD1 (5 bases). The CDR3 spans 13 residues. The V end lost 6 bases, the J end lost 7 bases, and 10 bases lay between the germline ends. Germline loops: CDR1 MNHNY, CDR2 SVGAGI (reference sequence). The CDR3 DNA sequence: TGTGCCAGCAGGTCACAGGAGAATTCACCCCTCCACTTT. It specifies CASRSQENSPLHF.

This clone was detected once. The chain recombines TRBV6-1 with TRBJ1-1; weak D call: TRBD1 (6 bases). The CDR3 has 13 amino acids. Trimming left V 8 bases short and J 1 base short, with 11 bases between. Germline loops: CDR1 MNHNS, CDR2 SASEGT. This chain's CDR3 is CASSGTSNTEAFF. The DNA for the CDR3 is TGTGCCAGCTCTGGGACATCGAACACTGAAGCTTTCTTT.

This chain connects TRBV30 to TRBJ1-1; D remains ambiguous. The CDR3 has 14 amino acids. V shed 0 bases and J shed 7 bases, with 15 bases lying between them. From germline, CDR1 is GTSNPN and CDR2 SVGIG (reference sequence). CDR3 DNA: TGTGCCTGGAGTGTAAGTCTACCTAACGGTGAAGCTTTCTTT. It specifies CAWSVSLPNGEAFF.

This clone was seen only a few times. The V call is TRBV7-9, the J call TRBJ2-2; D gene ambiguous. Germline assignment: CDR1 SEHNR and CDR2 FQNEAQ (reference sequence). The CDR3 is 12 amino acids. The V end lost 5 bases, the J end lost 6 bases, and 7 bases lay between the germline ends. CDR3 DNA sequence: TGTGCCAGCAGCCCACGGTCCGGGGAGCTGTTTTTT. Encoded protein: CASSPRSGELFF. Combining the CDR3 with reference TRBV7-9 and TRBJ2-2 gives the whole variable domain DTGVSQNPRHKITKRGQNVTFRCDPISEHNRLYWYRQTLGQGPEFLTYFQNEAQLEKSRLLSDRFSAERPKGSFSTLEIQRTEQGDSAMYLCASSPRSGELFFGEGSRLTVL.

There are a few counts of this clone. This chain links TRBV6-1 with TRBJ2-2; no firm D call. The length of the CDR3 is 11 residues. V was pared by 9 bases and J by 2 bases, with 4 bases between. Germline values: CDR1 MNHNS, CDR2 SASEGT. The CDR3 spells CASSNTGELFF. The CDR3 DNA is TGTGCCAGTTCAAACACCGGGGAGCTGTTTTTT.

The V and J genes are TRBV6-5 and TRBJ2-7; 9 bases are shared with TRBD1. Germline V gene lookup returns CDR1 MNHEY and CDR2 SVGAGI. V gave up 6 bases and J gave up 4 bases; unmatched junction bases: 4. The CDR3 consists of 13 residues. The CDR3 DNA reads TGTGCCAGCAGGACAGGGGGACGGTACGAGCAGTACTTC. It specifies CASRTGGRYEQYF.

The chain employs TRBV28 and TRBJ2-5, with TRBD1 as a possible D gene (6 bases). CDR3 length: 13 amino acids. V was clipped by 3 bases and J by 5 bases, with 10 bases between them. Germline CDR1 is MDHEN and CDR2 is SYDVKM. DNA of the CDR3: TGTGCCAGCAGTTTTAGGGGGAAGGAGACCCAGTACTTC. Its protein is CASSFRGKETQYF.

The chain carries TRBV7-9 and TRBJ2-2; 11 bases are a match to TRBD2. Germline V lookup: CDR1 SEHNR, CDR2 FQNEAQ (reference sequence). There are 15 residues in the CDR3. V lost 5 bases, J lost 5 bases, and 4 bases stayed unmatched. CDR3 amino acids: CASSPASGGTGELFF. In DNA, the CDR3 is TGTGCCAGCAGCCCCGCTAGCGGGGGGACCGGGGAGCTGTTTTTT.